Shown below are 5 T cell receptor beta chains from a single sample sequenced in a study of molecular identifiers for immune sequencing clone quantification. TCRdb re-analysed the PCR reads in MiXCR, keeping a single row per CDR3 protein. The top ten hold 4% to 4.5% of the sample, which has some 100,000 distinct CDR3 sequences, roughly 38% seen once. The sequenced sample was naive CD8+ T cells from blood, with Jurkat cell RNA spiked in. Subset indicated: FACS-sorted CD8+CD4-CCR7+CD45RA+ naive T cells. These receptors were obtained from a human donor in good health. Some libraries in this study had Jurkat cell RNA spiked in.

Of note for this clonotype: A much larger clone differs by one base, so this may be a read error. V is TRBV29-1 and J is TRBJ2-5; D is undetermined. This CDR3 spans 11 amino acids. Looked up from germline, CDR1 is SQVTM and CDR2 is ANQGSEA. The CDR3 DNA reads TGCGGCGTTGACCCACCATCGGCCCAGTACTTC. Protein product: CGVDPPSAQYF.

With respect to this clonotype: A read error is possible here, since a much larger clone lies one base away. CDR3 nucleotides: TGCAGCGTTGTCGTGGACAGCTGCCAGCCCCAGCATTTT. This sequence encodes CSVVVDSCQPQHF. The chain links TRBV29-1 to TRBJ1-5; D may be TRBD1 (6 bases). Germline V gene sequence: CDR1 SQVTM, CDR2 ANQGSEA. With 4 bases removed from V and 7 bases from J, the gap between germline ends came to 14 bases. The CDR3 runs 13 residues.

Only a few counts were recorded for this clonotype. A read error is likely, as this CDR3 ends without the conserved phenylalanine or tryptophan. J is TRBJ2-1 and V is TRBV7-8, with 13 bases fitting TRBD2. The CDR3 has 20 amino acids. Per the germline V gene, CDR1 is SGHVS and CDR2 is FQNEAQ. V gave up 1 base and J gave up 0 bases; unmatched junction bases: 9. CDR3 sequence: CASSLVWTSGSPISYNEQFI. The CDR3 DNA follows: TGTGCCAGCAGCTTAGTATGGACTAGCGGGAGCCCCATCTCCTACAATGAGCAGTTCATC.

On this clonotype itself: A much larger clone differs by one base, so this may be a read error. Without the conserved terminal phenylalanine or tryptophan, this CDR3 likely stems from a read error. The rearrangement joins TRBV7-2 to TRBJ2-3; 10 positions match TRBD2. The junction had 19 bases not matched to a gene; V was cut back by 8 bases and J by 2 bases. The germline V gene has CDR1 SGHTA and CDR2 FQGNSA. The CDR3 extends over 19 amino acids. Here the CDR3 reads CASPPGTSGIWGNTDTQYY. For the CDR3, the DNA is TGTGCCAGCCCCCCAGGAACTAGCGGGATATGGGGGAACACAGATACGCAGTATTAT.

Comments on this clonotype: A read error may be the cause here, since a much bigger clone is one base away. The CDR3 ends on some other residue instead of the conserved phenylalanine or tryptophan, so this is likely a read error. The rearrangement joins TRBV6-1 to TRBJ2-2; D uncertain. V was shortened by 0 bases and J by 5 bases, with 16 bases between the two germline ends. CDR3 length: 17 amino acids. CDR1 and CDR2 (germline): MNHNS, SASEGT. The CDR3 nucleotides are TGTGCCAGCAGTGAAGCGGGAAGATTCTCTTTGACCGGGGAGCTGTTTTCT. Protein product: CASSEAGRFSLTGELFS.